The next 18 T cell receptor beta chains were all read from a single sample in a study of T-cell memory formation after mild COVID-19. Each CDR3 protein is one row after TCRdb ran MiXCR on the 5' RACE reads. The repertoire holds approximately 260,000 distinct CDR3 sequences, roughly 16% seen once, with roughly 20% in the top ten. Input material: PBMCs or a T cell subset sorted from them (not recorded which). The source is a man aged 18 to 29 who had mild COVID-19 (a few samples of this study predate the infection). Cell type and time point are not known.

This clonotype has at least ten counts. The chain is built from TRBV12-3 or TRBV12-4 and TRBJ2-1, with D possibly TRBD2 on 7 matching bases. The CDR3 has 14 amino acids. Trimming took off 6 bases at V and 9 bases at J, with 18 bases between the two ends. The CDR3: CASRRAGAPGEQFF. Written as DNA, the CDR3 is TGTGCCAGCAGGAGGGCGGGGGCCCCCGGTGAGCAGTTCTTC.

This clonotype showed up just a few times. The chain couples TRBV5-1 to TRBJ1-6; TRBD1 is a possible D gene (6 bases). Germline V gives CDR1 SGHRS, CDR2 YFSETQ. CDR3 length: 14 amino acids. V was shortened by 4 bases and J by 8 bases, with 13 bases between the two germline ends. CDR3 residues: CASSPKRGDSPLHF. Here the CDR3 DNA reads TGCGCCAGCAGCCCCAAAAGGGGGGATTCACCCCTCCACTTT.

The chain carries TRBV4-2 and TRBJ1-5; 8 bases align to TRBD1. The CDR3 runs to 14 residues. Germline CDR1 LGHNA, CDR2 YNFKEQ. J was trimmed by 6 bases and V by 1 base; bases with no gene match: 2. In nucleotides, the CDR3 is TGTGCCAGCAGCCAAGGACAGGGGACTCAGCCCCAGCATTTT. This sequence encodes CASSQGQGTQPQHF.

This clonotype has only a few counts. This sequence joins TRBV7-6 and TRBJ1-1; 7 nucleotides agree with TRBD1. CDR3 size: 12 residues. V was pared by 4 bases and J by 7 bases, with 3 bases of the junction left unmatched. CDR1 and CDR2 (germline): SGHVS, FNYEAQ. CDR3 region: CASSSRQGEAFF. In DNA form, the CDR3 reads TGTGCCAGCAGCTCCAGACAGGGTGAAGCTTTCTTT.

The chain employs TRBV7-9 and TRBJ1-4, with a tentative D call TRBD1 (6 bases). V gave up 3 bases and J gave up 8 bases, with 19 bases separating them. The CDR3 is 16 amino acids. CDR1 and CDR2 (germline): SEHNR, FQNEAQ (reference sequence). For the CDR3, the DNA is TGTGCCAGCAGCTTTAACAGGGAGGTACGAGAAGAAAAACTGTTTTTT. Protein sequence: CASSFNREVREEKLFF.

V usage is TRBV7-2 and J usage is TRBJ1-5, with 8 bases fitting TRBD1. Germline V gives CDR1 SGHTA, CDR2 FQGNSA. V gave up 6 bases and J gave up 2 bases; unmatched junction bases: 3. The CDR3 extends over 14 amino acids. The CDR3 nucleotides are TGTGCCAGCAGATCGACAGGGGGCAATCAGCCCCAGCATTTT. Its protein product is CASRSTGGNQPQHF. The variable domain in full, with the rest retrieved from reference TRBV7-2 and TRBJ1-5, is GAGVSQSPSNKVTEKGKDVELRCDPISGHTALYWYRQSLGQGLEFLIYFQGNSAPDKSGLPSDRFSAERTGGSVSTLTIQRTQQEDSAVYLCASRSTGGNQPQHFGDGTRLSIL.

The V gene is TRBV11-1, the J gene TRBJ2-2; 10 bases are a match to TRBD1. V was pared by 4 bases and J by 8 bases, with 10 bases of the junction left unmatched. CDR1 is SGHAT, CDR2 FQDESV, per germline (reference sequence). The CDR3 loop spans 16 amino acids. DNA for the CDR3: TGTGCCAGCAGCTCACCCGGGACAGGGGATTGGGGGGAGCTGTTTTTT. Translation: CASSSPGTGDWGELFF.

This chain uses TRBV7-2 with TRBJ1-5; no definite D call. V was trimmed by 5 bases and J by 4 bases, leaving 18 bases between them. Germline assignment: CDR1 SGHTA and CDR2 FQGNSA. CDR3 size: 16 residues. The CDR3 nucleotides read TGTGCCAGCAGCCCAAAGGCAGCCTCGTCGAATCAGCCCCAGCATTTT. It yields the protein CASSPKAASSNQPQHF.

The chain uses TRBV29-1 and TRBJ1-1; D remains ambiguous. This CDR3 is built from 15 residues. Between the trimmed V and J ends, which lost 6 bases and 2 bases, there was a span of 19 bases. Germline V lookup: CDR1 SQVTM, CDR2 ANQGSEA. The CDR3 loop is CSVSLGIFSNTEAFF. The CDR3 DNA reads TGCAGCGTAAGCCTGGGCATCTTCTCTAACACTGAAGCTTTCTTT.

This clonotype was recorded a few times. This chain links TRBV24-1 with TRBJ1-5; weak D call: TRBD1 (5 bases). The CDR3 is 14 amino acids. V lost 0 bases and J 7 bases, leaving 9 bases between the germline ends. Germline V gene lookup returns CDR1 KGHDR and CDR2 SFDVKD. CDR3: CATSDLSGDQPQHF. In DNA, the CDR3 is TGTGCCACCAGTGATTTGTCCGGGGACCAGCCCCAGCATTTT.

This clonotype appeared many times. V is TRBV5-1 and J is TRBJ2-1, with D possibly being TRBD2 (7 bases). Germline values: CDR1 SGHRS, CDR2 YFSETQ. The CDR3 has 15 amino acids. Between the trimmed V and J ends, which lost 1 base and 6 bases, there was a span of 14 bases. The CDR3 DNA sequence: TGCGCCAGCAGCTTGTCGGGGGGCCCTAGCAATGAGCAGTTCTTC. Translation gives CASSLSGGPSNEQFF. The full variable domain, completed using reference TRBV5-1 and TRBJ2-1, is KAGVTQTPRYLIKTRGQQVTLSCSPISGHRSVSWYQQTPGQGLQFLFEYFSETQRNKGNFPGRFSGRQFSNSRSEMNVSTLELGDSALYLCASSLSGGPSNEQFFGPGTRLTVL.

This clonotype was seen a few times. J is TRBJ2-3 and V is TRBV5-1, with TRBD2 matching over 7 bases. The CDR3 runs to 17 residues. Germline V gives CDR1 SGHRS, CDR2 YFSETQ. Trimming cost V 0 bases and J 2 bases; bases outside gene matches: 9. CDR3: CASSLGGTAGDTDTQYF. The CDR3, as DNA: TGCGCCAGCAGCTTGGGTGGGACGGCGGGGGACACAGATACGCAGTATTTT.

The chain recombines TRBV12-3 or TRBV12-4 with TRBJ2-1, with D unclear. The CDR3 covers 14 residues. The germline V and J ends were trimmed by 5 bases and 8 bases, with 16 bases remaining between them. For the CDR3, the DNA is TGTGCCAGCAGTCCCCGTGAGGCCCCGGATGAGCAGTTCTTC. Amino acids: CASSPREAPDEQFF.

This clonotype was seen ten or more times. The chain's CDR3 is CASSLTTGTNYGYTF. The CDR3 nucleotides read TGTGCCAGCAGCTTGACTACGGGAACCAACTATGGCTACACCTTC. The genes are TRBV5-6 and TRBJ1-2; D uncertain. V gave up 1 base and J gave up 2 bases, with 12 bases separating them. Germline CDR1 and CDR2: SGHDT and YYEEEE. This CDR3 comprises 15 residues.

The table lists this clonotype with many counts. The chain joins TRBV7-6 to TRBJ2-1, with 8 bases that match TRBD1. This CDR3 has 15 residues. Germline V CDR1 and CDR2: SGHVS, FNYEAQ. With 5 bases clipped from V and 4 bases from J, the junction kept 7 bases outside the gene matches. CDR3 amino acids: CASSGGQDNYNEQFF. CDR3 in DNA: TGTGCCAGCAGCGGGGGACAGGATAATTACAATGAGCAGTTCTTC.

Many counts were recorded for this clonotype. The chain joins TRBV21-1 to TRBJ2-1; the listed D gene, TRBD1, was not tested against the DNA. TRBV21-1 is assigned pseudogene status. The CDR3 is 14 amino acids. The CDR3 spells CASSKGELDNEQFF. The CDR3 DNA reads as TGTGCCAGCAGCAAGGGGGAGTTGGACAATGAGCAGTTCTTC.

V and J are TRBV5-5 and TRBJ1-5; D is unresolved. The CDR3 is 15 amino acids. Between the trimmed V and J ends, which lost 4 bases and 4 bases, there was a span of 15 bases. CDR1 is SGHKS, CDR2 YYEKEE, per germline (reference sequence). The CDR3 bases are TGTGCCAGCAGCATTACGGGATCTTTAAATCAGCCCCAGCATTTT. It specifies CASSITGSLNQPQHF.

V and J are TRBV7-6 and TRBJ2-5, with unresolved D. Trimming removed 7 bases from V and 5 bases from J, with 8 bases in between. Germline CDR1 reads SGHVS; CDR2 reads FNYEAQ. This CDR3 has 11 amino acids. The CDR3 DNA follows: TGTGCCAGCACCCTCGCCGAGACCCAGTACTTC. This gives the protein CASTLAETQYF. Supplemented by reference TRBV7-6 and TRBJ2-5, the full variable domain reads GAGVSQSPRYKVTKRGQDVALRCDPISGHVSLYWYRQALGQGPEFLTYFNYEAQQDKSGLPNDRFSAERPEGSISTLTIQRTEQRDSAMYRCASTLAETQYFGPGTRLLVL.